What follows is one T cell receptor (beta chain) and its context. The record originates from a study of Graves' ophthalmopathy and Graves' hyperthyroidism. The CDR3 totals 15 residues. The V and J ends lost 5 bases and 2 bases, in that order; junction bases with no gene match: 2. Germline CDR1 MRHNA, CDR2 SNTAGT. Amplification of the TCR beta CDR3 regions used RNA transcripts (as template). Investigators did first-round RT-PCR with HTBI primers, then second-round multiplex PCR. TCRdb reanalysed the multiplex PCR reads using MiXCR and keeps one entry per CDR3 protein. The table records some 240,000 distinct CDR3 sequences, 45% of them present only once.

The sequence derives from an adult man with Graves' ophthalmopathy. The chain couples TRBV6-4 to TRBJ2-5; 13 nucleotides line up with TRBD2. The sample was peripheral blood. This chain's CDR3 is CASSPTSGGQETQYF. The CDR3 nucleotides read TGTGCCAGCAGTCCGACTAGCGGGGGGCAAGAGACCCAGTACTTC.